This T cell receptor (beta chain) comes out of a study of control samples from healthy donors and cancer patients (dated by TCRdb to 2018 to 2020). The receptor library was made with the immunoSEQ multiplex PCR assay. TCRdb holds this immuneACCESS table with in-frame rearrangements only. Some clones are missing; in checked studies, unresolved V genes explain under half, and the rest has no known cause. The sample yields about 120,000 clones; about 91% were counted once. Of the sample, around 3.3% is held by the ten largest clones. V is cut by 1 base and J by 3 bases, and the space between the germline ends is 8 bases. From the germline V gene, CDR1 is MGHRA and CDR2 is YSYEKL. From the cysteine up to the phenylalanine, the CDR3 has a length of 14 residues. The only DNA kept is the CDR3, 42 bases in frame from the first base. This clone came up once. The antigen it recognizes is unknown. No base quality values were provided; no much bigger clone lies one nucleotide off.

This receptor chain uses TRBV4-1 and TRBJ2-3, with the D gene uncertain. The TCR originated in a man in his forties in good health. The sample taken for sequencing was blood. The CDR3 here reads CASSQVSSTDTQYF. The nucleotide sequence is TGCGCCAGCAGCCAAGTTAGTAGTACAGATACGCAGTATTTT.